These 13 T cell receptor beta chains came from one sample sequenced in a study of T cells in Graves' hyperthyroidism and ophthalmopathy. Amplified regions were TCR beta CDR3 sequences from RNA transcripts. Researchers ran a first-round RT-PCR on the TCR CDR3 using the HTBI primer set. Each CDR3 protein gets one entry after TCRdb re-called the multiplex PCR reads with MiXCR. The sample contains under 550,000 distinct CDR3 sequences, roughly an eighth of which appear only once. Sequenced: blood. These receptors were taken from a woman under 30 with Graves' hyperthyroidism.

This clonotype was seen repeatedly, ten times or more. CDR3 bases: TGCAGCGTAGCGTGGGGACCCTACGAGCAGTACTTC. Protein product: CSVAWGPYEQYF. The gene calls are TRBV29-1 and TRBJ2-7, with D perhaps TRBD1 or TRBD2 (5 bases each). Germline V gene sequence: CDR1 SQVTM, CDR2 ANQGSEA. V lost 6 bases and J 2 bases, leaving 11 bases between the germline ends. This CDR3 contains 12 residues.

This clonotype was seen ten or more times. The chain is built from TRBV6-1 and TRBJ2-2; 7 bases agree with TRBD1. CDR3 length equals 17 residues. Germline lookup yields CDR1 MNHNS and CDR2 SASEGT. V lost 4 bases to trimming and J lost 2 bases; unmatched junction nucleotides: 10. The CDR3 reads CASSARSGTVNTGELFF. In DNA form, the CDR3 reads TGTGCCAGCAGTGCACGTTCCGGGACAGTTAACACCGGGGAGCTGTTTTTT.

Ten or more counts support this clonotype. V usage is TRBV11-2 and J usage is TRBJ2-2, with 9 bases lining up with TRBD2. Germline values: CDR1 SGHAT, CDR2 FQNNGV. J lost 5 bases, V lost 6 bases, and 7 bases had no gene match. This CDR3 is built from 15 residues. The CDR3 nucleotides are TGTGCCAGCAGAGGGCTAGCGGGGAGGACCGGGGAGCTGTTTTTT. Translating gives CASRGLAGRTGELFF.

This clonotype was counted a single time. This may come from a read error, since a much larger clone is one base off. No conserved phenylalanine or tryptophan ends this CDR3, so it is likely a read error. The chain joins TRBV27 to TRBJ2-5; no reliable D call. V shed 3 bases and J shed 1 base, with 9 bases lying between them. The germline CDR1 and CDR2 sequences are MNHEY and SMNVEV (reference sequence). The CDR3 sequence is 14 residues long. CDR3 in DNA: TGTGCCAGCAGTTTCCTTAGCCTCCAAGAGACCCAGTACCTC. Protein product: CASSFLSLQETQYL.

This clonotype was detected a few times. The V gene is TRBV4-3, the J gene TRBJ2-2; a weak D match, TRBD2 (6 bases). Germline CDR1 LGHNA, CDR2 YSLEER. This CDR3 has 16 amino acids. The V end lost 1 base, the J end lost 5 bases, and 14 bases lay between the germline ends. The CDR3 region is CASSQGTGTATGELFF. The CDR3, as DNA: TGCGCCAGCAGCCAAGGAACCGGGACTGCGACCGGGGAGCTGTTTTTT.

This clonotype was seen repeatedly, ten times or more. The chain uses TRBV30 and TRBJ2-1; 7 nucleotides agree with TRBD1. V lost 0 bases to trimming and J lost 12 bases; unmatched junction nucleotides: 8. Germline V CDR1 and CDR2: GTSNPN, SVGIG (reference sequence). This CDR3 is 13 amino acids long. The CDR3 loop is CAWSVEGAVVQFF. For the CDR3, the DNA is TGTGCCTGGAGTGTCGAGGGGGCAGTGGTGCAGTTCTTC. The complete variable domain, with remaining parts taken from reference TRBV30 and TRBJ2-1, reads SQTIHQWPATLVQPVGSPLSLECTVEGTSNPNLYWYRQAAGRGLQLLFYSVGIGQISSEVPQNLSASRPQDRQFILSSKKLLLSDSGFYLCAWSVEGAVVQFFGPGTRLTVL.

This clonotype was seen many times. The CDR3 nucleotides are TGTGCCAGCAGCGAGGGACAGGGAGTGGAGACCCAGTACTTC. Amino acid sequence: CASSEGQGVETQYF. The chain combines TRBV7-2 with TRBJ2-5; TRBD1 agrees at 9 bases. Germline CDR1 reads SGHTA; CDR2 reads FQGNSA. The ends lost 5 bases at V and 5 bases at J; junction bases unmatched: 6. This CDR3 is built from 14 residues.

Turning to this clonotype: One end of the junction is discordant with germline, which a read error may explain. The chain recombines TRBV6-1 with TRBJ2-3; 12 nucleotides align to TRBD2. The length of the CDR3 is 15 residues. CDR1 MNHNS and CDR2 SASEGT come from the germline V gene. Written as DNA, the CDR3 is TGTGCCAGCACTAAGACTAGCGGGGGCACGGATACGCAGTATTTT. Its protein product is CASTKTSGGTDTQYF.

This clonotype was counted between two and nine times. V is TRBV14 and J is TRBJ2-1; 7 bases map to TRBD2. Germline lookup yields CDR1 SGHDN and CDR2 FVKESK. The junction had 19 bases not matched to a gene; V was cut back by 0 bases and J by 8 bases. The CDR3 has 19 amino acids. CDR3 in DNA: TGTGCCAGCAGCCAAGATCTGGGGCAGGCCGGGACTAACGGCGATGAGCAGTTCTTC. Residues: CASSQDLGQAGTNGDEQFF.

This clonotype was recorded many times. The gene calls are TRBV12-3 or TRBV12-4 and TRBJ2-5; 12 bases map to TRBD2. This CDR3 has 16 amino acids. V lost 5 bases to trimming and J lost 2 bases; unmatched junction nucleotides: 6. The DNA for the CDR3 is TGTGCCAGCAGTCCCCATCTAGCGGGAGGGCAAGAGACCCAGTACTTC. Translating gives CASSPHLAGGQETQYF.

There are many counts of this clonotype. V is TRBV12-3 or TRBV12-4 and J is TRBJ2-3, with D possibly TRBD2 on 6 matching bases. The V end was cut by 8 bases, the J end by 4 bases, with 22 bases between. CDR3 length: 16 amino acids. CDR3 coding DNA: TGTGCCAGCGGCCTGGGACTGACGGACATCGCAGATACGCAGTATTTT. It encodes CASGLGLTDIADTQYF.

In its sample, this clonotype was seen a few times. The chain joins TRBV19 to TRBJ2-2, with D perhaps assigned TRBD1 or TRBD2 (6 bases each). The CDR3 loop spans 14 amino acids. Germline CDR1 and CDR2: LNHDA and SQIVND (reference sequence). V shed 3 bases and J shed 3 bases, with 8 bases lying between them. CDR3: CASSMGGYTGELFF. The CDR3 DNA reads as TGTGCCAGTAGTATGGGGGGCTACACCGGGGAGCTGTTTTTT.

The rearrangement uses TRBV6-9 and TRBJ2-1; 9 bases fit TRBD2. V shed 2 bases, J shed 10 bases, and the junction held 9 bases outside the gene matches. The CDR3 spans 15 residues. Germline V gives CDR1 MNHGY, CDR2 SVAAGI. The CDR3 spells CASSYGAGGPREQFF. The DNA of the CDR3 is TGTGCCAGCAGTTATGGGGCGGGAGGGCCGAGGGAGCAGTTCTTC.